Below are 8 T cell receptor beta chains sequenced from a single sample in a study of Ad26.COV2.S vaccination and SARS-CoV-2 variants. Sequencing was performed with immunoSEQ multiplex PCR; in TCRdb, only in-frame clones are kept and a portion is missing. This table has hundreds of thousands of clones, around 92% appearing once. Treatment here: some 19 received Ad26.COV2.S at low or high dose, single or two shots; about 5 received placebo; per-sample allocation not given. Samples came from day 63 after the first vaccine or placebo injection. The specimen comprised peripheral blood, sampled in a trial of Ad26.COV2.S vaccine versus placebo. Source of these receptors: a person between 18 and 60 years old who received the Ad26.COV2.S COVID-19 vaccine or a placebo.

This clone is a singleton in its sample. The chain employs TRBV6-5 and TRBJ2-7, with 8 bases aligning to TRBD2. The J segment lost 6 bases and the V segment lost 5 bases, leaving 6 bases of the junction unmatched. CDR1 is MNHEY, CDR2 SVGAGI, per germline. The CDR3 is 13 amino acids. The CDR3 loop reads CASSLGRGGEQYF. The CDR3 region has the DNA TGTGCCAGCAGTCTCGGGAGGGGTGGCGAGCAGTACTTC.

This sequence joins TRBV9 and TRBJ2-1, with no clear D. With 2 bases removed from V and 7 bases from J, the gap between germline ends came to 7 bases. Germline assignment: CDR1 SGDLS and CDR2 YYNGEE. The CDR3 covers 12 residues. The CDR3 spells CASSVLGNEQFF. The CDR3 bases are TGTGCCAGCAGCGTCTTGGGGAATGAGCAGTTCTTC.

The CDR3: CAISEGRSDTDTQYF. The CDR3 nucleotides read TGTGCCATCAGTGAGGGCCGCTCAGACACAGATACGCAGTATTTT. This chain joins TRBV10-3 and TRBJ2-3; D gene ambiguous. The CDR3 sequence is 15 residues long. The V gene's germline CDR1 is ENHRY and CDR2 SYGVKD. The V gene lost 2 bases and the J gene lost 2 bases, with 11 bases spanning the gap.

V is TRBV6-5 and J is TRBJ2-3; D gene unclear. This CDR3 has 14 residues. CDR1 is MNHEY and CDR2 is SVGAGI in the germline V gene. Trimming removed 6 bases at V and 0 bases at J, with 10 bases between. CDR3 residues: CASSLKSSTDTQYF. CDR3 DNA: TGTGCCAGCAGCCTCAAATCCAGCACAGATACGCAGTATTTT.

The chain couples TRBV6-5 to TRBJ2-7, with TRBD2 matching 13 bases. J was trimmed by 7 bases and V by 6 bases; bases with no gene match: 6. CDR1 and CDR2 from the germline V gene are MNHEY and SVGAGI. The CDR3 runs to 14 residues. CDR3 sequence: CASSRLAGGREQYF. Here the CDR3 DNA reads TGTGCCAGCAGCCGACTAGCGGGGGGACGGGAGCAGTACTTC.

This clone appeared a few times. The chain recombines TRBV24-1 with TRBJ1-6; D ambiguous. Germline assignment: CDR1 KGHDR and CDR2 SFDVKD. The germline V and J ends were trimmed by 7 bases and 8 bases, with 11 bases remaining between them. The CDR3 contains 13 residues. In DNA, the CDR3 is TGTGCCACCAGCGCCCGCCCAGATTCACCCCTCCACTTT. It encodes CATSARPDSPLHF.

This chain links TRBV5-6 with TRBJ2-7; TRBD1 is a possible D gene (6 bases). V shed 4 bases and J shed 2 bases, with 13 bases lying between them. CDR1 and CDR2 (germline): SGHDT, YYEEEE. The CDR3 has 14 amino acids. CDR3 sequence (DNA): TGTGCCAGCAGCCCCTGGACAGAACCCTACGAGCAGTACTTC. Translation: CASSPWTEPYEQYF.

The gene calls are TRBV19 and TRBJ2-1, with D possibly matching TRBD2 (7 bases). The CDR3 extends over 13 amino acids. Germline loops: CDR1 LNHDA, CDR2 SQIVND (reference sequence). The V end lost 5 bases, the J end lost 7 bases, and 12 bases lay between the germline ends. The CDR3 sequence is CASSWGGRNEQFF. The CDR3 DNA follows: TGTGCCAGTAGTTGGGGGGGCAGGAATGAGCAGTTCTTC.